Each of the 27 T cell receptor beta chains below was sequenced from the same sample in a study of vaccination and CD4 T cells after COVID-19 (dated 2022 in TCRdb). Receptors were amplified or captured by PCR. The sequencer was an Illumina iSeq 100. DNA from cultured CD4+ T cells underwent TCR sequencing with the Oncomine TCR Beta short-read assay at the Johns Hopkins FTIC core. The public reads were reprocessed in TCRdb via fastp at Q25 and MiXCR, keeping in-frame beta chains. Entries that share a CDR3 protein sequence are merged under the most common genes and DNA. For this sample there are about 22,000 distinct CDR3 sequences; under 40% appear just once. 8.6% of the sample is taken by the ten largest. Their specific antigens are unknown. Explained via the paper, the time point label denotes: late sampling 161 to 241 days after vaccination in three convalescent patients. The treatment or condition label for this specimen denotes: approximately 9-day PBMC culture with coronavirus spike peptide pools or control peptides (ViraFEST assay).

The sequencing here drew on CD4+ T cells from blood, cultured in vitro, taken about 7 months after SARS-CoV-2 vaccination. Every receptor here comes from a human donor who had recovered from COVID-19.

The V gene is TRBV7-9, the J gene TRBJ2-2; the match to TRBD1 covers 10 bases. Trimming removed 4 bases from V and 6 bases from J; junction bases left unmatched: 2. The CDR3 is made up of 14 amino acids. Germline V gene sequence: CDR1 SEHNR, CDR2 FQNEAQ (reference sequence). The CDR3 coding sequence is TGTGCCAGCAGCTCCGGGACAGGGGCCGGGGAGCTGTTTTTT. Its protein product is CASSSGTGAGELFF. Drawing the rest from reference TRBV7-9 and TRBJ2-2, the complete variable domain is DTGVSQNPRHKITKRGQNVTFRCDPISEHNRLYWYRQTLGQGPEFLTYFQNEAQLEKSRLLSDRFSAERPKGSFSTLEIQRTEQGDSAMYLCASSSGTGAGELFFGEGSRLTVL.

In this sample, this clonotype turned up once. This chain connects TRBV18 to TRBJ1-1; D perhaps matches TRBD1 (5 bases). The CDR3 runs 14 residues. Germline V gene sequence: CDR1 KGHSH, CDR2 LQKENI. V was clipped by 4 bases and J by 5 bases, with 14 bases between them. For the CDR3, the DNA is TGTGCCAGCTCACGGCAGGGAGGAGGGACTGAAGCTTTCTTT. Its translation: CASSRQGGGTEAFF.

The sample holds a few counts of this clonotype. The chain joins TRBV20-1 to TRBJ2-3; the match to TRBD1 covers 7 bases. V lost 6 bases and J lost 1; bases outside the gene matches: 10. The germline V gene has CDR1 DFQATT and CDR2 SNEGSKA (reference sequence). CDR3 length: 15 residues. The CDR3 nucleotides are TGCAGTGCCGTAAACAGGGGAGTGGGCACAGATACGCAGTATTTT. Translation: CSAVNRGVGTDTQYF.

The rearrangement links TRBV29-1 to TRBJ2-5, with 9 bases identical to TRBD1. V gave up 7 bases and J gave up 5 bases; unmatched junction bases: 11. The CDR3 sequence is 14 residues long. Germline V gene data show CDR1 as SQVTM and CDR2 as ANQGSEA. This CDR3 reads CSADLQGAPETQYF. CDR3 bases: TGCAGCGCGGATCTACAGGGGGCGCCGGAGACCCAGTACTTC.

The genes are TRBV6-1 and TRBJ2-2, with TRBD2 matching over 7 bases. This CDR3 has 13 amino acids. Germline loops: CDR1 MNHNS, CDR2 SASEGT. The chain's CDR3 is CVTAGPNTGELFF. CDR3 nucleotide sequence: TGTGTGACAGCGGGGCCTAACACCGGGGAGCTGTTTTTT.

The rearrangement links TRBV28 to TRBJ1-3, with a weak D call TRBD1 (6 bases). Germline values: CDR1 MDHEN, CDR2 SYDVKM. V lost 10 bases, J lost 0 bases, and 16 bases lay in between. There are 15 residues in the CDR3. The CDR3 bases are TGTGCCACCGTCACGGGGGCCTACTCTGGAAACACCATATATTTT. As protein: CATVTGAYSGNTIYF.

The chain employs TRBV19 and TRBJ2-7; possible D gene TRBD2, 6 bases. The CDR3 is made up of 14 amino acids. V was cut by 11 bases and J by 2 bases, with 19 bases left in between. The germline V gene encodes CDR1 LNHDA and CDR2 SQIVND (reference sequence). CDR3 protein: CASRGGGATYEQYF. CDR3 bases: TGTGCCTCCCGAGGCGGAGGGGCAACCTACGAGCAGTACTTC.

In its sample, this clonotype was seen a few times. V and J are TRBV28 and TRBJ1-2; D not certain. The V and J ends lost 3 bases and 8 bases respectively, with 7 bases between them. Germline CDR1 and CDR2: MDHEN and SYDVKM. The CDR3 spans 11 residues. The CDR3 DNA sequence: TGTGCCAGCAGTTTCGGGATGGGCTACACCTTC. Protein: CASSFGMGYTF.

This clonotype came up a few times. CDR3 region: CASSAGQANSPLHF. The CDR3, as DNA: TGTGCCAGCAGCGCGGGACAGGCTAATTCACCCCTCCACTTT. J is TRBJ1-6 and V is TRBV7-8, with 8 bases lining up with TRBD1. V lost 5 bases, J lost 6 bases, and 3 bases stayed unmatched. The CDR3 contains 14 residues. CDR1 SGHVS and CDR2 FQNEAQ come from the germline V gene.

This chain connects TRBV7-2 to TRBJ2-7, with TRBD2 matching over 10 bases. This CDR3 has 20 amino acids. The V and J ends lost 1 base and 0 bases, in that order; junction bases with no gene match: 15. Germline V gives CDR1 SGHTA, CDR2 FQGNSA. The CDR3 region is CASSLEVLAGSVGGSYEQYF. The DNA of the CDR3 is TGTGCCAGCAGCTTAGAAGTACTAGCGGGATCAGTCGGCGGCTCCTACGAGCAGTACTTC.

This chain connects TRBV27 to TRBJ2-3; TRBD1 might be the D (7 bases). Trimming took 2 bases from V and 6 from J, leaving 18 bases between them. CDR1 is MNHEY, CDR2 SMNVEV, per germline (reference sequence). The CDR3 loop spans 16 amino acids. CDR3 region: CASSLQGGRRWDTQYF. The CDR3 nucleotides read TGTGCCAGCAGTTTACAGGGGGGAAGGCGGTGGGATACGCAGTATTTT.

J is TRBJ1-2 and V is TRBV28, with a tentative D call TRBD1 (5 bases). Germline values: CDR1 MDHEN, CDR2 SYDVKM. V dropped 6 bases and J dropped 3 bases, with 14 bases sitting between them. This CDR3 has 14 residues. CDR3 in amino acids: CASSGHGAYYGYTF. DNA for the CDR3: TGTGCCAGCAGCGGCCACGGGGCGTACTATGGCTACACCTTC.

V and J are TRBV6-1 and TRBJ2-5; 9 nucleotides align to TRBD1. The germline V gene encodes CDR1 MNHNS and CDR2 SASEGT. Germline trimming cut 2 bases from V and 4 bases from J; bases unmatched to any gene: 5. CDR3 length: 15 amino acids. The CDR3 DNA reads as TGTGCCAGCAGTGAATGGGGACAGGGTTTAGAGACCCAGTACTTC. Translated: CASSEWGQGLETQYF.

The table lists this clonotype with a few counts. The junction differs from germline at one of its ends, possibly a read error. The rearrangement uses TRBV20-1 and TRBJ2-3; D is possibly TRBD1 (5 bases). CDR1 is DFQATT, CDR2 SNEGSKA, per germline (reference sequence). The CDR3 has 12 amino acids. This CDR3 reads CSPRGRPDTQYF. As DNA, the CDR3 is TGCAGTCCTAGGGGCAGGCCAGATACGCAGTATTTT.

This clonotype appeared a few times. This chain uses TRBV28 with TRBJ1-5; 7 positions match TRBD1. The junction had 4 bases not matched to a gene; V was cut back by 4 bases and J by 4 bases. The CDR3 runs to 14 residues. The germline V gene encodes CDR1 MDHEN and CDR2 SYDVKM. CDR3 sequence reads: CASSSGQRNQPQHF. CDR3 bases: TGTGCCAGCAGTTCGGGACAGCGGAATCAGCCCCAGCATTTT.

This clonotype was found a few times. This CDR3 is CSASIPTDTQYF. CDR3 coding DNA: TGCAGTGCTAGCATCCCCACAGATACGCAGTATTTT. The chain carries TRBV20-1 and TRBJ2-3; D ambiguous. The V gene lost 3 bases and the J gene lost 2 bases, with 6 bases spanning the gap. CDR3 length: 12 residues. From germline, CDR1 is DFQATT and CDR2 SNEGSKA (reference sequence).

This clonotype occurred a few times. The chain carries TRBV20-1 and TRBJ2-7; TRBD2 aligns across 10 bases. The trim removed 5 bases at V and 5 bases at J, leaving 6 bases unmatched. Germline-derived CDR1 and CDR2 are DFQATT and SNEGSKA (reference sequence). The CDR3 length is 13 residues. CDR3 sequence: CSAGTSVENEQYF. The CDR3 region has the DNA TGCAGTGCTGGGACTAGCGTCGAGAACGAGCAGTACTTC.

This clonotype was seen only a few times. This chain links TRBV28 with TRBJ1-2, with D perhaps TRBD1 (6 bases). Germline lookup yields CDR1 MDHEN and CDR2 SYDVKM. The ends were cut back, 4 bases at V and 0 bases at J, with 15 bases in the middle. CDR3 length equals 16 residues. In nucleotides, the CDR3 is TGTGCCAGCAGTTACACCCGCTACAGGGCTAACTATGGCTACACCTTC. It specifies CASSYTRYRANYGYTF.

Written as DNA, the CDR3 is TGTGCCAGCTCGGAGAAGACCCAGTACTTC. Its translation is CASSEKTQYF. J is TRBJ2-5 and V is TRBV11-2; the D is unclear. The CDR3 has 10 residues. Trimming pared 8 bases from V and 6 bases from J, leaving 7 bases between. CDR1 SGHAT and CDR2 FQNNGV come from the germline V gene.

V and J are TRBV18 and TRBJ2-5; 9 nucleotides line up with TRBD1. Trimming removed 4 bases from V and 5 bases from J; junction bases left unmatched: 2. The CDR3 contains 13 residues. The germline gives CDR1 KGHSH, CDR2 LQKENI. In DNA, the CDR3 is TGTGCCAGCTCACGGGACAGGGCTGAGACCCAGTACTTC. As protein: CASSRDRAETQYF.

The chain combines TRBV2 with TRBJ2-7; 8 nucleotides line up with TRBD1. V lost 3 bases and J lost 7; bases outside the gene matches: 8. Germline-derived CDR1 and CDR2 are SNHLY and FYNNEI. The CDR3 loop spans 14 amino acids. CDR3 in amino acids: CASSEPLQGEEQYF. CDR3 coding DNA: TGTGCCAGCAGTGAGCCACTACAGGGGGAGGAGCAGTACTTC.

The chain is built from TRBV28 and TRBJ2-7; TRBD1 matches at 9 bases. Germline values: CDR1 MDHEN, CDR2 SYDVKM. The CDR3 totals 15 residues. Trimming at V came to 4 bases and at J to 2 bases, leaving 6 bases not matched to a gene. The CDR3 loop is CASSSGQGSTYEQYF. In DNA form, the CDR3 reads TGTGCCAGCAGTTCCGGACAGGGGAGCACCTACGAGCAGTACTTC.

This clonotype qualifies as medium-sized. This chain links TRBV7-9 with TRBJ2-1; 10 bases map to TRBD2. The CDR3 has 15 residues. J lost 8 bases, V lost 5 bases, and 9 bases had no gene match. The germline CDR1 and CDR2 sequences are SEHNR and FQNEAQ (reference sequence). CDR3 in amino acids: CASSASSGSRDEQFF. CDR3 nucleotides: TGTGCCAGCAGCGCATCTAGCGGGAGTAGGGATGAGCAGTTCTTC.

The V and J genes are TRBV28 and TRBJ2-1, with D perhaps matching TRBD2 (6 bases). The germline V and J ends were trimmed by 1 base and 3 bases, with 10 bases remaining between them. Germline values: CDR1 MDHEN, CDR2 SYDVKM. This CDR3 is 15 amino acids long. CDR3 protein: CASSLSGTLYNEQFF. DNA of the CDR3: TGTGCCAGCAGTTTATCCGGGACTCTCTACAATGAGCAGTTCTTC.

This clonotype was detected a few times. The CDR3 nucleotides read TGTGCCACCAGCAGAGACAGTAACTATGGCTACACCTTC. It translates to CATSRDSNYGYTF. This rearrangement joins TRBV15 to TRBJ1-2; D unclear. Germline CDR1 is LNHNV and CDR2 is YYDKDF (reference sequence). Trimming pared 0 bases from V and 1 base from J, leaving 3 bases between. CDR3 length equals 13 residues.

About this clonotype: This CDR3 fails to terminate in the conserved phenylalanine or tryptophan, so it likely reflects a read error. This sequence joins TRBV20-1 and TRBJ2-7; 10 bases map to TRBD2. The CDR3 is 13 amino acids. Germline V gene data show CDR1 as DFQATT and CDR2 as SNEGSKA (reference sequence). V lost 1 base, J lost 5 bases, and 2 bases stayed unmatched. CDR3 sequence (DNA): TGCAGTGCTAGAGGGCTAGCGGGAGACGAGCAGTACCTC. Translated, it gives CSARGLAGDEQYL.

The chain combines TRBV6-2 or TRBV6-3 with TRBJ2-3; 10 bases agree with TRBD2. J lost 4 bases, V lost 0 bases, and 1 base had no gene match. The CDR3 runs to 15 residues. Germline values: CDR1 MNHEY, CDR2 SVGEGT. The CDR3 nucleotides are TGTGCCAGCAGTTACTCGCTAGCGGGAGCAGATACGCAGTATTTT. Translation: CASSYSLAGADTQYF.